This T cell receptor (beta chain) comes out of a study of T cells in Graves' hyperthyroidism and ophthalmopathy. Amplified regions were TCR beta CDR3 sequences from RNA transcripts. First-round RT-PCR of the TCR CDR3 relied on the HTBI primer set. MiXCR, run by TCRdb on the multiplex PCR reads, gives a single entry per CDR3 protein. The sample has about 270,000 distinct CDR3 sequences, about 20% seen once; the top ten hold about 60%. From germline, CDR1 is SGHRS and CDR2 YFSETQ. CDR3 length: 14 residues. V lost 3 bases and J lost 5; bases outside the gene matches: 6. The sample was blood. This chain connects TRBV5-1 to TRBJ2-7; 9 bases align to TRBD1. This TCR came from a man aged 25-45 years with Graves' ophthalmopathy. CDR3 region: CASSSTGGENEQYF. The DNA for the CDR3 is TGCGCCAGCAGCTCGACAGGGGGAGAGAACGAGCAGTACTTC.